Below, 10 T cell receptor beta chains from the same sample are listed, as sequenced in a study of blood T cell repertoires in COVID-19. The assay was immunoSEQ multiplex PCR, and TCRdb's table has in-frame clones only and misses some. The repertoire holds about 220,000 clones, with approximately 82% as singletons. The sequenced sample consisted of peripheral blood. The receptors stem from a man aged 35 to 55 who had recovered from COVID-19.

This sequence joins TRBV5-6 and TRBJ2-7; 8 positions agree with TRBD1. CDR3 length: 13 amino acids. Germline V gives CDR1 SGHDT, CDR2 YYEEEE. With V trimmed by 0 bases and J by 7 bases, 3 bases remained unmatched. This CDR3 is CASSLVQGAEQYF. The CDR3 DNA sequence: TGTGCCAGCAGCTTGGTGCAGGGGGCGGAGCAGTACTTC.

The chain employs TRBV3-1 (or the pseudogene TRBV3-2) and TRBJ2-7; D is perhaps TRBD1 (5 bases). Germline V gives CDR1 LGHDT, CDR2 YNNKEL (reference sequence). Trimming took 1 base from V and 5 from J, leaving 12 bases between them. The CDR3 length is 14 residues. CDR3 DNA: TGTGCCAGCAGCCAAGCGCCAGGGTCTAACGAGCAGTACTTC. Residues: CASSQAPGSNEQYF.

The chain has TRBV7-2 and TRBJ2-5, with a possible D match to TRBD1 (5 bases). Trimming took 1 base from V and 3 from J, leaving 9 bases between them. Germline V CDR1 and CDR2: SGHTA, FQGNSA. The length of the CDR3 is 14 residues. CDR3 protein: CASSLGPREETQYF. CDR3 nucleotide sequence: TGTGCCAGCAGCTTAGGGCCCAGGGAAGAGACCCAGTACTTC.

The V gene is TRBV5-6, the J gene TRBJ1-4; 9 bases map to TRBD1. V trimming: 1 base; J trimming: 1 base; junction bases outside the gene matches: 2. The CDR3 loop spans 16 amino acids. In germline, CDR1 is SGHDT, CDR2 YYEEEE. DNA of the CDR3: TGTGCCAGCAGCTTGAACAGGGGGCAAACTAATGAAAAACTGTTTTTT. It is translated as CASSLNRGQTNEKLFF.

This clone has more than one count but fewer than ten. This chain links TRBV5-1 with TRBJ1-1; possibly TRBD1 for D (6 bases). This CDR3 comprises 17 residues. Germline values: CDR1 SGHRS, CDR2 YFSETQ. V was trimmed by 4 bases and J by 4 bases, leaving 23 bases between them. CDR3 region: CASSRGQPLGVSTEAFF. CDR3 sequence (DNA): TGCGCCAGCAGCCGGGGACAACCCTTGGGTGTGAGCACTGAAGCTTTCTTT.

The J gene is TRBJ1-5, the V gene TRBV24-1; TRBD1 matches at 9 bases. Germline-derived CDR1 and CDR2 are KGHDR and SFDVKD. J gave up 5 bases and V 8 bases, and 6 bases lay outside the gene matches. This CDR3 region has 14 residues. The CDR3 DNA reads TGTGCCACCACCGACAGGGGGGGAGATCAGCCCCAGCATTTT. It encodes CATTDRGGDQPQHF.

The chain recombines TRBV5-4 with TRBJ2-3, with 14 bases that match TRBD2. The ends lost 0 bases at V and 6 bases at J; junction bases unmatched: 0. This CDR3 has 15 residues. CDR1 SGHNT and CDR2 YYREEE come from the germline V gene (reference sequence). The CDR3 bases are TGTGCCAGCAGCTTGGGGACTAGCGGGGGGGATACGCAGTATTTT. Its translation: CASSLGTSGGDTQYF.

CDR3 in DNA: TGCAGCGTTTCCCCCGGACAGGTGCGCGATTATGGCTACACCTTC. As protein: CSVSPGQVRDYGYTF. This rearrangement joins TRBV29-1 to TRBJ1-2; 7 nucleotides agree with TRBD1. This CDR3 contains 15 residues. Germline values: CDR1 SQVTM, CDR2 ANQGSEA. Unmatched junction bases numbered 14, after V lost 5 bases and J lost 5 bases.

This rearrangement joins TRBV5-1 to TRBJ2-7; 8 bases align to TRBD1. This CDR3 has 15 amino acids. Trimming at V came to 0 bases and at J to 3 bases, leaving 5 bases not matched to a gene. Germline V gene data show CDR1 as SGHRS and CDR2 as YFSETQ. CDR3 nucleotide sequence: TGCGCCAGCAGCTTGGCCTGGGACAGGAACTACGAGCAGTACTTC. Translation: CASSLAWDRNYEQYF. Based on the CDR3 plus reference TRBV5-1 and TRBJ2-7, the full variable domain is KAGVTQTPRYLIKTRGQQVTLSCSPISGHRSVSWYQQTPGQGLQFLFEYFSETQRNKGNFPGRFSGRQFSNSRSEMNVSTLELGDSALYLCASSLAWDRNYEQYFGPGTRLTVT.

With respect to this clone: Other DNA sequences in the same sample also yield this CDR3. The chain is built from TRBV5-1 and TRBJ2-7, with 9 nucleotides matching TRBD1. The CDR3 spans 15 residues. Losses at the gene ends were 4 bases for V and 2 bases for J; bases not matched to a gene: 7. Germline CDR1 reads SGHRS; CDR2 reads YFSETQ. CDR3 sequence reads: CASSLGQGRTYEQYF. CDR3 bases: TGCGCCAGCAGCCTAGGACAGGGGAGGACCTACGAGCAGTACTTC.